This TCR beta chain was sequenced for a study of blood T cells in healthy people across ages. Study results and limitations: Older age went with lower TCR beta diversity per million T cells, in a roughly linear way. Diversity figures derived from one million T cells were judged to underestimate the true value.

Then a second PCR, running about 6 to 12 cycles, was carried out with a sample-barcoded 5' primer and a J-beta primer mix. Every sample produced at least 2.5 million CDR3-containing paired-end reads. Using its own MiXCR run on the 5' RACE reads, TCRdb lists one record per CDR3 protein. The profile shows 1.5 million to 2 million distinct CDR3 sequences, over 25% of them singletons. CDR3 length equals 13 residues. Germline V gene sequence: CDR1 ENHRY, CDR2 SYGVKD. Trimming left V 4 bases short and J 5 bases short, with 9 bases between. Worth noting for this clonotype: Its antigen is undetermined.

Total RNA was isolated from each sample in quantities of at least 6 micrograms. Source material: blood. The chain couples TRBV10-3 to TRBJ2-1; D remains unclear. This receptor was obtained from a woman aged 30 to 39 in good health. The DNA of the CDR3 is TGTGCCATCAGTGGTGGCCCTAACAATGAGCAGTTCTTC. Protein product: CAISGGPNNEQFF.